This T cell receptor beta chain was sequenced in a study of T-cell reconstitution after alpha-beta-depleted transplantation in children. Whole-study findings and limits: Several patients had high TCRbeta diversity at day 60; it came from surviving recipient T cells and thymic progenitors. Newly made T cells mostly supplied T-cell counts and diversity one year after transplant. In patients about two months after transplant, alpha-beta T cells reportedly arose from several hundred expanded graft clones.

Preparation of the TCRbeta library was carried out with unique molecular identifiers. In TCRdb, the PCR reads were re-called with MiXCR into one record per CDR3 protein. The sample contains about 980,000 distinct CDR3 sequences, 25% to 35% of which appear only once. Trimming removed 5 bases from V and 1 base from J, with 14 bases in between. The CDR3 runs 15 residues. CDR1 is MNHEY, CDR2 SVGEGT, per germline. On this clonotype: Its antigen is currently unknown.

The clonotype comes from a boy under two years old who had a stem cell transplant for SCID, so the T cells may come from the graft donor. The source was PBMCs, mostly from graft donor cells, collected 360 days after TCRalphabeta/CD19-depleted stem cell transplant. This chain joins TRBV6-2 or TRBV6-3 and TRBJ2-5; no definite D call. DNA for the CDR3: TGTGCCAGCAGTCCAGATTACGACGGCCAAGAGACCCAGTACTTC. Amino acids: CASSPDYDGQETQYF.